This entry lists 12 T cell receptor beta chains sequenced from one sample in a study of blood T cell repertoires in COVID-19. Sequenced by immunoSEQ multiplex PCR; TCRdb stores in-frame clones only, minus some. The table lists roughly 230,000 clones, more than 65% of them singletons. Sequences were obtained from PBMCs or T cells enriched from blood (not recorded which). The receptors shown here come from a man aged 50-59 years who had recovered from COVID-19.

Only one count was recorded for this clone. The chain recombines TRBV20-1 with TRBJ1-5, with 9 bases lining up with TRBD1. J gave up 7 bases and V 3 bases, and 7 bases lay outside the gene matches. This CDR3 has 14 residues. Looked up from germline, CDR1 is DFQATT and CDR2 is SNEGSKA (reference sequence). Here the CDR3 DNA reads TGCAGTGCTAGTCGGGGGACAGGGAACCAGCCCCAGCATTTT. The encoded protein is CSASRGTGNQPQHF.

V is TRBV27 and J is TRBJ2-7; D is perhaps TRBD1 (6 bases). The germline gives CDR1 MNHEY, CDR2 SMNVEV (reference sequence). The length of the CDR3 is 17 residues. V was pared by 0 bases and J by 0 bases, with 15 bases between. The CDR3 is CASSLSTQGLLSYEQYF. The CDR3 region has the DNA TGTGCCAGCAGTTTATCGACTCAGGGGTTACTCTCCTACGAGCAGTACTTC.

The chain couples TRBV6-5 to TRBJ2-3, with 7 bases fitting TRBD2. This CDR3 comprises 15 residues. Germline-derived CDR1 and CDR2 are MNHEY and SVGAGI. V dropped 11 bases and J dropped 2; count of bases not matched to a gene: 13. The CDR3 protein is CACTGRPFLTDTQYF. The CDR3 bases are TGTGCCTGCACCGGGAGGCCATTCCTCACAGATACGCAGTATTTT.

The rearrangement links TRBV6-4 to TRBJ1-6; 8 positions match TRBD1. The CDR3 runs 13 residues. V trimming: 9 bases; J trimming: 6 bases; junction bases outside the gene matches: 4. From germline, CDR1 is MRHNA and CDR2 SNTAGT. CDR3 coding DNA: TGTGCCAGTGGACAGGGCCTTAATTCACCCCTCCACTTT. Amino acids: CASGQGLNSPLHF.

The chain has TRBV6-1 and TRBJ2-3, with 8 nucleotides matching TRBD2. The CDR3 consists of 15 residues. The germline gives CDR1 MNHNS, CDR2 SASEGT. With 3 bases clipped from V and 4 bases from J, the junction kept 6 bases outside the gene matches. CDR3 bases: TGTGCCAGCAGTGACGTCGCGGGGGGCCCAGATACGCAGTATTTT. This translates into CASSDVAGGPDTQYF.

The chain links TRBV29-1 to TRBJ2-7; 8 bases are shared with TRBD1. The CDR3 consists of 13 residues. The V gene's germline CDR1 is SQVTM and CDR2 ANQGSEA. V lost 3 bases, J lost 3 bases, and 4 bases stayed unmatched. As DNA, the CDR3 is TGCAGCGTTGAGGGGACAGGATACTACGAGCAGTACTTC. Translation gives CSVEGTGYYEQYF.

The rearrangement joins TRBV24-1 to TRBJ2-3; TRBD2 matches 10 bases. The trim removed 4 bases at V and 7 bases at J, leaving 7 bases unmatched. CDR1 KGHDR and CDR2 SFDVKD come from the germline V gene. The CDR3 extends over 15 amino acids. CDR3 sequence: CATSEERGGPNTQYF. The CDR3 DNA reads TGTGCCACCAGTGAGGAGCGGGGGGGCCCAAATACGCAGTATTTT.

The genes are TRBV9 and TRBJ1-3; D gene unclear. Germline V gives CDR1 SGDLS, CDR2 YYNGEE. The V and J ends lost 1 base and 4 bases respectively, with 9 bases between them. The CDR3 covers 14 residues. CDR3: CASSVRVGGNTIYF. CDR3 DNA sequence: TGTGCCAGCAGCGTACGGGTTGGGGGAAACACCATATATTTT.

The gene calls are TRBV5-1 and TRBJ2-3; possible D gene TRBD2, 5 bases. This CDR3 spans 15 amino acids. From germline, CDR1 is SGHRS and CDR2 YFSETQ. Trimming took 3 bases from V and 4 from J, leaving 15 bases between them. The CDR3 DNA reads TGCGCCAGCAGCTACGGGGTACTGGGCCCAGATACGCAGTATTTT. Its protein is CASSYGVLGPDTQYF.

The rearrangement uses TRBV4-3 and TRBJ2-1, with 9 bases that match TRBD2. The CDR3 length is 15 residues. J gave up 8 bases and V 1 base, and 6 bases lay outside the gene matches. CDR1 and CDR2 (germline): LGHNA, YSLEER. CDR3: CASSQGIAGDYEQFF. In nucleotides, the CDR3 is TGCGCCAGCAGCCAAGGGATAGCGGGAGACTATGAGCAGTTCTTC.

This rearrangement joins TRBV5-1 to TRBJ1-6, with D uncertain. V lost 1 base and J 0 bases, leaving 8 bases between the germline ends. In germline, CDR1 is SGHRS, CDR2 YFSETQ. This CDR3 region has 16 residues. CDR3 nucleotide sequence: TGCGCCAGCAGCTTGCGTCTGAGCTCCTATAATTCACCCCTCCACTTT. Residues: CASSLRLSSYNSPLHF.

The V gene is TRBV15, the J gene TRBJ1-2; 7 nucleotides align to TRBD1. The J segment lost 4 bases and the V segment lost 0 bases, leaving 8 bases of the junction unmatched. This CDR3 has 16 amino acids. CDR1 and CDR2 from the germline V gene are LNHNV and YYDKDF (reference sequence). CDR3 loop: CATSRDFSSGGYGYTF. DNA of the CDR3: TGTGCCACCAGCAGAGATTTCTCTTCAGGGGGCTATGGCTACACCTTC.